This T cell receptor beta chain was obtained from a study of cytomegalovirus exposure and HLA in healthy donors (dated 2017 in TCRdb). The study in broad terms: According to an earlier analysis of a few hundred of the donors, roughly 180 million T cells yielded 90 million to 130 million unique TCR beta sequences and approximately 280 Gb of sequence data. In an earlier analysis of more than 550 of the donors, high-throughput TCR beta sequencing was used to judge whether each TCR beta V gene segment behaved as functional or pseudogenic. Rather than using new phenotypic data, the later analysis identified candidate immune exposures from TCR beta sequences and from how often those sequences occurred across donors. In a later analysis, previously published TCR beta repertoires from 550 to 750 donors were re-analyzed and high-resolution HLA genotyping was added so that TCR occurrence patterns could be studied. A few DR-DQ haplotypes were handled as single units for association and clustering because linkage in the cohort was strong. An early release covering about 600 HLA-typed donors comprised 250 to 350 gigabases of sequencing data and tens of millions of unique TCR sequences. A later genetic analysis took genome-wide SNP genotypes for about three fifths of the 666 donors and used that subset as a discovery cohort. To predict cytomegalovirus infection status, the study combined high-throughput TCR immunosequencing, statistical association of individual TCRs with disease status, and machine learning. Across 398 genotyped donors of the cohort, an average of roughly 230,000 unique TCR beta nucleotide sequences per donor were sequenced, and roughly 17% of those sequences were non-productive. The number of typed donors differed by locus: about 620-630 for A, B, C, DRB1 and DQB1; 522 for DQA1; some 610 for DPA1; and 400 to 480 for DPB1. Donor age, sex, ethnicity and CMV serostatus were compiled together with the repertoire data. A separate validation cohort of over a hundred different subjects was used in addition to the approximately 700-subject first cohort. HLA typing covered class I and class II loci at four-digit resolution. The study used immunosequencing to profile the T cell repertoires of several hundred subjects and linked those repertoires to cytomegalovirus serostatus. Of the 300 to 500 genotyped donors, roughly 80% were placed in the genetic ancestry cluster associated with self-reported Caucasian donors. Every discovery cohort repertoire had been produced on one sequencing platform. The study was designed to test whether signatures of past pathogen exposure could be identified by cataloging public T cell receptors.

The cohort consisted of 666 healthy bone marrow donors. All cohort members were sampled while nominally healthy, although unrecorded immune exposures were likely present. The donor tested CMV seropositive, placing the donor among the 289 seropositive members of the cohort. Each donor provided a peripheral blood sample, and peripheral blood mononuclear cells were used for TCR beta sequencing. The Qiagen DNeasy Blood Extraction Kit was used to extract genomic DNA from the blood cell samples. Library generation was performed with the immunoSEQ multiplex PCR assay. The multiplex PCR relied on a mix of 60 forward primers for TCR Vbeta segments and 13 reverse primers for TCR Jbeta segments. The CDR3 region of rearranged TCR beta genes was amplified from genomic DNA by a multiplex PCR assay. Amplified TCR beta libraries were sequenced as 87-base-pair reads on the Illumina HiSeq System. In the original analysis: A later analysis tallied roughly 78 million unique TCR beta chains across the 640 or so repertoires, and approximately 9.9 million of those chains were shared by two or more donors. Raw reads were error-corrected and collapsed into unique sequences by a nearest-neighbor algorithm in which closely related sequences were merged to remove PCR and sequencing errors. CDR3 sequences were aligned to IMGT reference sequences to assign V, D and J gene segments. For a sequence to be retained, at least a six-nucleotide match to both a V gene segment and a J gene segment was required. A rearrangement was called productive if the CDR3 had no stop codons and remained in frame with V and J, and every other rearrangement was called non-productive. CDR3 was defined by IMGT convention, running from the second conserved V-encoded cysteine to the conserved J-encoded phenylalanine. The earlier analysis of about 530 of the donors excluded any sequence lacking an unambiguous match to a single V gene segment. In an earlier analysis of some 590 of the donors, V segments were called functional above 56.7% productive rearrangements and were called segregating when the between-donor standard deviation exceeded 5%. A statistical classification framework was built for diagnosing cytomegalovirus status from the catalog of TCR beta chain sequences. V and J gene assignment, in a later analysis, came from comparing TCR nucleotide sequences with IMGT/GENE-DB human TR gene sequences. Using the TCRdist pipeline, a later analysis assigned CDR3 sequences along with most-parsimonious VDJ recombination scenarios. A later analysis defined each TCR beta chain by its CDR3 amino acid sequence plus V-gene family, and excluded reads lacking a unique V-gene family. To address suspected cross-contamination and a sequencing artifact, a later analysis removed 550 to 750 highly shared, low-generation-probability nucleotide sequences. For each public chain, a later analysis derived a clonal expansion index from normalized ranks of inferred template counts within each repertoire. In a later analysis, generation probabilities were computed with a VDJ recombination model fitted to out-of-frame rearrangements, and the resulting probabilities were checked against IGoR. A later analysis scored TCR-TCR, TCR-HLA and TCR-CMV co-occurrence with hypergeometric tests, applying a repertoire-size bias correction to TCR pairs. A later analysis estimated false discovery rates by permuting HLA or CMV assignments 20 times. In a later analysis, co-occurring TCRs were grouped with DBSCAN, and TCRdist sequence similarity was added when clustering was performed within HLA-allele-positive subsets. Co-occurrence clustering excluded repertoires with fewer than 30,000 or more than 120,000 public chains, plus five with anomalous nucleotide sharing. This immuneACCESS table, as held by TCRdb, lists in-frame sequences with V and J called but not all clones. Of the missing ones, under half trace to an unresolved V gene in checked studies; the others have no known cause. Clonal size and the V and J genes are those of that table, whereas D and trimming came from the DNA. For this sample there are 150,000 to 200,000 clones; roughly 80% appear just once. Around 1.3% of the sample goes to the ten largest clones.

Trimming removed 3 bases from V and 1 base from J; the gene matches leave 3 bases unexplained. Reading the germline V gene gives CDR1 SGHRS and CDR2 YFSETQ. From its cysteine to its phenylalanine, the CDR3 spans 15 amino acids. Just CDR3 DNA is preserved here, 45 bases in frame from base 1. Points on this clone: The antigen this receptor binds is unknown. The record has no base qualities; no much larger clone is one base away.

The full study reports these points: The cohort was sequenced for TCR beta chains only, and without alpha or paired-chain data the features that could be detected were limited. In vitro tests confirmed that a few of the cytomegalovirus-associated TCR beta chains recognize cytomegalovirus antigens. In a later analysis, HLA-associated TCR beta chains were found to be more clonally expanded and to have lower generation probabilities than equally common non-associated chains. A cluster of highly shared sequence variants was judged likely to represent a technical artifact of the sequencing pipeline. According to a later analysis, most CMV-associated TCR beta chains appeared to be HLA-restricted, and the HLA associations seemed to be driven largely by CMV exposure. HLA typing was unavailable for some donors at each locus, so association tests used only the typed subset. The classifier was reported to diagnose cytomegalovirus status with high specificity and sensitivity in both the original and validation cohorts. The study gave a list of under 200 TCR beta chains associated with cytomegalovirus. A further reported finding was that TCR beta sequences accurately predicted the HLA-A and HLA-B alleles for most subjects in the first cohort. In a later analysis, 16,951 TCR beta sequences were associated with specific HLA alleles at a false discovery rate of 0.05. In a later genetic analysis, fewer N-insertions in productive TCRs were reported among donors in an Asian-associated ancestry cluster than the roughly 710-donor mean. Most TCR sequences were seen in very few donors, while some public TCRs were found in many individuals. The authors suggested that the approach could potentially be generalized to other disease states and immunological phenotypes. The earlier analysis of approximately 590 of the donors excluded 15 to 20 rarely observed V segments, including chromosome 9 orphons, because counts were too low. A later analysis found that TCR association rates varied across HLA loci, with DRB1 alleles showing the most associated TCRs and HLA-C alleles the fewest. Linkage disequilibrium might explain the correlated functional status among segregating V segments, but an unknown experimental factor could not be ruled out. Presence/absence analyses assumed roughly uniform sequencing depth across donors, an assumption that may not hold. The only immune exposure information available for the cohort was CMV serostatus. According to a later analysis, parvovirus B19, influenza, CMV and Epstein-Barr virus appeared linked to several top co-occurrence clusters. In a later genetic analysis, a missense DCLRE1C variant was associated with V-gene and J-gene trimming of TCR beta chains, and the association was replicated in an independent cohort. Because the 87-base-pair reads could not distinguish some IMGT-functional V segments, including TRBV6-2 and TRBV6-3, those segments were excluded. In an earlier analysis of approximately 600 of the donors, most TCR beta V segments were observed in productive rearrangements about 87% or about 30% of the time, broadly matching IMGT annotations. When HLA alleles, especially DR and DQ, strongly co-occurred, TCR associations were difficult to assign to individual alleles.

The V gene is TRBV5-1 and the J gene is TRBJ2-5; 10 central bases correspond to TRBD2. Material for sequencing was PBMCs. This receptor was identified in a man aged 45-65 years in good health and CMV-seropositive. The DNA is TGCGCCAGCAGCTCACAGCGGGGGGGCCAAGAGACCCAGTACTTC. Its protein is CASSSQRGGQETQYF.